The clone carrying this T cell receptor beta chain has just a few counts. Its target is unknown. The junction does not match germline at one end; this may be a read error. Germline V CDR1 and CDR2: LGHNA, YNFKEQ. The CDR3 consists of 17 residues. The data were taken from a study of tumor-infiltrating lymphocytes in primary liver carcinoma. Study-wide results and caveats: Relative to tumor region pairs, the tumor-adjacent and tumor-blood pairs showed overlap that was lower.

cDNA specific to TCR beta was made from about 550 ng of total RNA, with a constant-region primer employed for priming. Sequencing libraries for TCR beta derived from three nested multiplex PCR rounds that used slightly modified ARM-PCR. TRBV1-TRBV30 forward and Cbeta reverse primers drove the first two roughly 11-cycle rounds. TCRdb analysed the multiplex PCR reads with MiXCR anew, one entry per CDR3 protein. The data show some 110,000 distinct CDR3 sequences, with 60% to 75% seen just once and more than 7% held by the top ten. Co-extraction yielded RNA and DNA from around 20-30 mg of unsorted bulk tissue.

J is TRBJ2-7 and V is TRBV4-2; 9 nucleotides align to TRBD2. The sequenced material came from liver tumor tissue from sampling region 3. The subset is: tumor region T3, left-lateral pole. This receptor was taken from a woman aged 55-75 years with primary liver carcinoma and hepatitis B virus infection. This CDR3 reads CVSSQRDGLARSYEQYF. For the CDR3, the DNA is TGTGTCAGCAGCCAAAGGGATGGACTAGCGCGTTCCTACGAGCAGTACTTC.